The TCR beta chain under discussion was sequenced for a study of memory CD8 T cells in hepatitis C reinfection. This CDR3 is 13 amino acids long. V was pared by 6 bases and J by 8 bases, with 5 bases of the junction left unmatched. Looked up from germline, CDR1 is MNHEY and CDR2 is SVGAGI. Indicated time point: peak reinfection, 3 to 8 weeks after reinfection detection. No in vitro expansion preceded TCR sequencing of the sorted cells. TCRdb's copy holds only in-frame clones and misses some; the assay was immunoSEQ multiplex PCR. The sample comprises around 47,000 clones, roughly 90% of which are singletons, and about 1.3% rests with the top ten.

The V gene is TRBV6-5, the J gene TRBJ1-4; 8 positions agree with TRBD1. This clonotype originated in a man between 18 and 35 years old with hepatitis C virus infection. Sequenced sample: naive CD8+ T cells sorted from blood. The CDR3 DNA is TGTGCCAGCAGCCCAGGGGGCGACGAAAAACTGTTTTTT. Protein: CASSPGGDEKLFF.